Shown below are 13 T cell receptor beta chains from a single sample sequenced in a study of cytomegalovirus exposure and HLA in healthy donors. Assay used: immunoSEQ multiplex PCR; TCRdb lists only in-frame clones, some missing. This sample has about 220,000 clones, with around nine tenths found just once. The specimen sequenced was PBMCs. The receptor set was obtained from a young woman in good health and CMV-seronegative.

This chain joins TRBV29-1 and TRBJ2-1, with 9 bases identical to TRBD1. The V and J ends lost 0 bases and 6 bases, in that order; junction bases with no gene match: 12. The germline V gene has CDR1 SQVTM and CDR2 ANQGSEA. CDR3 length: 17 residues. The CDR3, as DNA: TGCAGCGTTGAAGATTTGGGGACAGGGAGGCCCTTCAATGAGCAGTTCTTC. It is translated as CSVEDLGTGRPFNEQFF.

V usage is TRBV4-2 and J usage is TRBJ2-7; D is possibly TRBD2 (6 bases). Germline-derived CDR1 and CDR2 are LGHNA and YNFKEQ. Trimming removed 4 bases from V and 7 bases from J, with 23 bases in between. This CDR3 is 16 amino acids long. The CDR3 loop reads CASSLRTGLDGVEQYF. CDR3 DNA: TGTGCCAGCAGCCTCCGAACGGGACTGGACGGGGTAGAGCAGTACTTC.

The chain joins TRBV27 to TRBJ1-2, with D perhaps matching TRBD1 (5 bases). Germline V gene lookup returns CDR1 MNHEY and CDR2 SMNVEV (reference sequence). The CDR3 is 11 amino acids. V was trimmed by 2 bases and J by 12 bases, leaving 10 bases between them. CDR3 sequence (DNA): TGTGCCAGCAGTTTAGGAGGGGACCACACCTTC. Its translation is CASSLGGDHTF.

In DNA, the CDR3 is TGTGCCAGTAGTCTCATAGCGGGAGTTTCCTACGAGCAGTACTTC. Protein product: CASSLIAGVSYEQYF. The rearrangement uses TRBV19 and TRBJ2-7; 9 positions agree with TRBD2. CDR1 and CDR2 from the germline V gene are LNHDA and SQIVND (reference sequence). The junction had 6 bases not matched to a gene; V was cut back by 5 bases and J by 1 base. The CDR3 spans 15 residues.

The chain uses TRBV19 and TRBJ2-5; unclear D gene. CDR1 is LNHDA and CDR2 is SQIVND in the germline V gene (reference sequence). This CDR3 comprises 15 residues. Trimming stripped 5 bases from V and 5 bases from J, with 18 bases between. The CDR3: CASSSPLTPPETQYF. In DNA, the CDR3 is TGTGCCAGTAGTTCACCACTGACACCCCCGGAGACCCAGTACTTC.

J is TRBJ1-6 and V is TRBV14; 9 bases fit TRBD1. After removal of 6 bases from V and 9 bases from J, the junction contained 6 bases not matched to a gene. The CDR3 consists of 14 residues. Germline values: CDR1 SGHDN, CDR2 FVKESK. The CDR3 here is CASSIQGAGSPLHF. In DNA form, the CDR3 reads TGTGCCAGCAGTATACAGGGGGCAGGTTCACCCCTCCACTTT.

The chain links TRBV27 to TRBJ2-1; 9 nucleotides agree with TRBD1. The length of the CDR3 is 16 residues. CDR1 and CDR2 (germline): MNHEY, SMNVEV (reference sequence). Trimming took 5 bases from V and 8 from J; bases not matched to a gene: 13. The CDR3 DNA reads as TGTGCCAGCAGTAGATCCCGGGACAGGGCTCGCGATGAGCAGTTCTTC. Encoded protein: CASSRSRDRARDEQFF.

The chain couples TRBV7-3 to TRBJ2-3; 10 bases agree with TRBD2. The trim removed 5 bases at V and 4 bases at J, leaving 9 bases unmatched. Germline V lookup: CDR1 SGHTA, CDR2 FQGTGA. CDR3 length: 16 amino acids. The CDR3 nucleotides are TGTGCCAGCAGCCCACATAGCGGGAGGCCCCCAGATACGCAGTATTTT. Translated, it gives CASSPHSGRPPDTQYF.

The V call is TRBV10-2, the J call TRBJ2-5, with D possibly being TRBD1 (5 bases). Germline V gene sequence: CDR1 WSHSY, CDR2 SAAADI. CDR3 length equals 14 residues. Between the trimmed V and J ends, which lost 6 bases and 4 bases, there was a span of 15 bases. CDR3 nucleotide sequence: TGCGCCAGCAGAGTGGGTCAGGGTACAGAGACCCAGTACTTC. Translating it yields CASRVGQGTETQYF.

V and J are TRBV29-1 and TRBJ2-1, with D tentatively TRBD2 (6 bases). V dropped 3 bases and J dropped 0 bases, with 9 bases sitting between them. The CDR3 is 14 amino acids. The germline CDR1 and CDR2 sequences are SQVTM and ANQGSEA. The CDR3 DNA reads as TGCAGCGTTGACGGGGGTCCCTCCTACAATGAGCAGTTCTTC. Protein: CSVDGGPSYNEQFF.

This chain joins TRBV10-2 and TRBJ1-2; 8 bases line up with TRBD1. Germline CDR1 WSHSY, CDR2 SAAADI. V lost 4 bases, J lost 7 bases, and 5 bases stayed unmatched. This CDR3 is 13 amino acids long. CDR3 loop: CASSGPGGSGYTF. The CDR3 DNA is TGCGCCAGCAGTGGCCCAGGGGGCAGTGGCTACACCTTC.

The chain uses TRBV9 and TRBJ2-7; 8 bases fit TRBD1. The V and J ends lost 4 bases and 4 bases, in that order; junction bases with no gene match: 7. CDR1 is SGDLS, CDR2 YYNGEE, per germline. The CDR3 has 14 amino acids. The CDR3 here is CASSPGRTGYEQYF. The CDR3, as DNA: TGTGCCAGCAGCCCAGGCCGGACAGGGTACGAGCAGTACTTC. The full variable domain, in which reference TRBV9 and TRBJ2-7 provide the parts outside the CDR3, is DSGVTQTPKHLITATGQRVTLRCSPRSGDLSVYWYQQSLDQGLQFLIQYYNGEERAKGNILERFSAQQFPDLHSELNLSSLELGDSALYFCASSPGRTGYEQYFGPGTRLTVT.

The chain recombines TRBV19 with TRBJ2-5, with 8 nucleotides matching TRBD1. V lost 6 bases and J lost 3; bases outside the gene matches: 3. Per the germline V gene, CDR1 is LNHDA and CDR2 is SQIVND (reference sequence). CDR3 size: 13 residues. The CDR3 loop is CASRKTGEETQYF. CDR3 bases: TGTGCCAGTAGGAAGACAGGGGAAGAGACCCAGTACTTC.